These T cell receptor beta chains were read from a single sample in a study of post-analysis software for immune sequencing data. A single record per CDR3 protein comes from TCRdb applying MiXCR to the PCR reads. The top ten clones hold less than 6% of a sample with about 260,000 distinct CDR3 sequences, 35% to 40% of them seen once. Source material: blood. These receptors originate from a girl aged 10-17 years with multiple sclerosis. The CDR3 runs from the conserved cysteine through the conserved F or W. D genes are given only for firm matches. The size field is filled for only some rows; it gives once, few, many or a size class.

d_call	clone_size	v_call	j_call	cdr3_nt	cdr3_aa
NA	many	TRBV5-1	TRBJ2-1	TGCGCCAGCAGCTTGGGGGAAGTGGGCGATGAGCAGTTCTTC	CASSLGEVGDEQFF
TRBD1	NA	TRBV5-1	TRBJ2-1	TGCGCCAGCAGCTACGGGACAGACAATGAGCAGTTCTTC	CASSYGTDNEQFF
NA	few	TRBV6-2/TRBV6-3	TRBJ2-7	TGTGCCAGCAGCCCCTCCTACGAGCAGTACTTC	CASSPSYEQYF
NA	many	TRBV12-3/TRBV12-4	TRBJ1-5	TGTGCCAGCAGGGCCGACAATAGCAATCAGCCCCAGCATTTT	CASRADNSNQPQHF
NA	many	TRBV29-1	TRBJ2-1	TGCAGCGTTAGTCTAGGGCAGGGCCCCTACAATGAGCAGTTCTTC	CSVSLGQGPYNEQFF
TRBD2	many	TRBV29-1	TRBJ2-1	TGCAGCGTTGTACCACTAGCGGCCTTGGGGGAGCAGTTCTTC	CSVVPLAALGEQFF
NA	many	TRBV27	TRBJ2-5	TGTGCCAGCAGTTTATCGTGGCAAGAGACCCAGTACTTC	CASSLSWQETQYF
TRBD2	NA	TRBV27	TRBJ2-2	TGTGCCAGCAGCTATAGCGGGAGGAGAGAGCTGTTTTTT	CASSYSGRRELFF
NA	many	TRBV4-1	TRBJ1-2	TGCGCCAGCAGCCAAGATAACGGTCGGGACTATGGCTACACCTTC	CASSQDNGRDYGYTF
NA	many	TRBV20-1	TRBJ1-2	TGCAGTGCTAGTGGTCAGGGAGGCAACTATGGCTACACCTTC	CSASGQGGNYGYTF
NA	NA	TRBV7-2	TRBJ2-7	TGTGCCAGCAGTTCCCAGGGGGGGAGCTCCTACGAGCAGTACTTC	CASSSQGGSSYEQYF
TRBD1	many	TRBV18	TRBJ2-3	TGTGCCAGCTCACCAACAGGGGGAGAAACAGATACGCAGTATTTT	CASSPTGGETDTQYF
NA	few	TRBV12-5	TRBJ2-2	TGTGCTAGCCGATTTCGGGGTCGGGACATCGGGGAGCTGTTTTTT	CASRFRGRDIGELFF
TRBD2	once	TRBV4-2	TRBJ2-3	TGTGCCAGCAGCAGCGTAGCGGGGGGCACAGATACGCAGTATTTT	CASSSVAGGTDTQYF
NA	NA	TRBV19	TRBJ1-1	TGTGCCAGTAGTATAGCCCCCGGGATAGGGACCGACACTGAAGCTTTCTTT	CASSIAPGIGTDTEAFF
NA	NA	TRBV4-2	TRBJ1-4	TGTGCCAGCAGGACAACCCCAACTAATGAAAAACTGTTTTTT	CASRTTPTNEKLFF
TRBD1	few	TRBV20-1	TRBJ2-7	TGCAGTGTCGGGGCCGGGACAGGGATCGAGCAGTACTTC	CSVGAGTGIEQYF
TRBD2	few	TRBV20-1	TRBJ2-1	TGCAGTGCGGATAGCGGGCCCGGCGACAATGAGCAGTTCTTC	CSADSGPGDNEQFF